The 27 T cell receptor beta chains presented below share a single source sample, sequenced in a study of T-cell memory formation after mild COVID-19. In TCRdb, the 5' RACE reads were re-called with MiXCR into one record per CDR3 protein. In the table there are 360,000 or so distinct CDR3 sequences, over 25% of which are singletons. The sequenced material came from PBMCs or a T cell subset sorted from them (not recorded which). These receptors were collected from an adult woman who had mild COVID-19 (a few samples of this study predate the infection). Cell type and time point are not known.

This clonotype was seen a handful of times. V is TRBV15 and J is TRBJ2-5; 11 nucleotides agree with TRBD2. The CDR3 runs to 17 residues. J was trimmed by 2 bases and V by 4 bases; bases with no gene match: 9. Germline V gene sequence: CDR1 LNHNV, CDR2 YYDKDF (reference sequence). The CDR3: CATSTPLGTSGQETQYF. DNA for the CDR3: TGTGCCACCAGCACTCCCCTTGGGACTAGCGGTCAAGAGACCCAGTACTTC.

The CDR3: CASSQDPQAGGRNEQFF. DNA for the CDR3: TGCGCCAGCAGCCAAGATCCCCAAGCGGGGGGGCGGAATGAGCAGTTCTTC. This chain uses TRBV4-1 with TRBJ2-1, with 10 bases fitting TRBD2. Trimming removed 0 bases from V and 7 bases from J; junction bases left unmatched: 9. CDR1 is MGHRA and CDR2 is YSYEKL in the germline V gene. This CDR3 is 17 amino acids long.

V usage is TRBV7-6 and J usage is TRBJ2-1; maybe TRBD2 (6 bases). The CDR3 has 15 amino acids. Trimming cost V 5 bases and J 7 bases, with 18 bases left between them. The germline V gene encodes CDR1 SGHVS and CDR2 FNYEAQ. CDR3 DNA sequence: TGTGCCAGCAGCGGGGGGAAGACCGAGGGAAATGAGCAGTTCTTC. Its translation is CASSGGKTEGNEQFF.

In its sample, this clonotype was seen a few times. This chain uses TRBV7-6 with TRBJ2-2, with 7 bases that match TRBD1. This CDR3 comprises 13 residues. V was clipped by 5 bases and J by 7 bases; unmatched bases: 4. The germline CDR1 and CDR2 sequences are SGHVS and FNYEAQ. The CDR3 reads CASSRTGVGELFF. The DNA of the CDR3 is TGTGCCAGCAGCCGTACAGGGGTCGGGGAGCTGTTTTTT.

J is TRBJ2-7 and V is TRBV20-1; the match to TRBD1 covers 9 bases. V lost 6 bases to trimming and J lost 4 bases; unmatched junction nucleotides: 16. The CDR3 consists of 16 residues. Germline CDR1 DFQATT, CDR2 SNEGSKA (reference sequence). The CDR3 region has the DNA TGCAGTGCCACCTCCGGGACAGGGAAGGCGGGATACGAGCAGTACTTC. Translating it yields CSATSGTGKAGYEQYF.

V usage is TRBV27 and J usage is TRBJ2-1; a weak D match, TRBD2 (5 bases). Per the germline V gene, CDR1 is MNHEY and CDR2 is SMNVEV (reference sequence). CDR3 length equals 15 residues. Trimming removed 6 bases from V and 3 bases from J, with 15 bases in between. In DNA form, the CDR3 reads TGTGCCAGCAGCCAGGCGGGTGACTACTACAATGAGCAGTTCTTC. Its translation is CASSQAGDYYNEQFF.

The chain uses TRBV9 and TRBJ2-3, with 9 bases aligning to TRBD1. Germline CDR1 SGDLS, CDR2 YYNGEE. With V trimmed by 4 bases and J by 4 bases, 7 bases remained unmatched. This CDR3 comprises 15 residues. Here the CDR3 DNA reads TGTGCCAGCAGCCCCGGACAGGGGAAGGCAGATACGCAGTATTTT. It yields the protein CASSPGQGKADTQYF.

The chain couples TRBV20-1 to TRBJ1-1, with D uncertain. This CDR3 is built from 15 residues. The germline V gene encodes CDR1 DFQATT and CDR2 SNEGSKA (reference sequence). The V end lost 0 bases, the J end lost 5 bases, and 16 bases lay between the germline ends. CDR3 in amino acids: CSAREGPVRWTEAFF. The CDR3 DNA reads TGCAGTGCTAGAGAGGGTCCGGTCCGGTGGACTGAAGCTTTCTTT.

This clonotype was counted a few times. The chain links TRBV5-1 to TRBJ1-1; TRBD1 agrees at 7 bases. V was clipped by 2 bases and J by 3 bases; unmatched bases: 10. The CDR3 extends over 16 amino acids. Germline V CDR1 and CDR2: SGHRS, YFSETQ. CDR3 amino acids: CASSFGRGPWDTEAFF. In DNA form, the CDR3 reads TGCGCCAGCAGCTTTGGAAGGGGGCCCTGGGACACTGAAGCTTTCTTT.

The chain joins TRBV4-1 to TRBJ2-1; 7 bases match TRBD2. This CDR3 region has 15 residues. Trimming at V came to 0 bases and at J to 13 bases, leaving 12 bases not matched to a gene. Germline CDR1 is MGHRA and CDR2 is YSYEKL. CDR3 in amino acids: CASSQENRGGASQFF. The CDR3 nucleotides are TGCGCCAGCAGCCAAGAAAACCGGGGAGGGGCGTCTCAGTTCTTC.

This rearrangement joins TRBV7-2 to TRBJ1-3; D is possibly TRBD1 (6 bases). V lost 5 bases to trimming and J lost 2 bases, with 13 bases between them. This CDR3 is built from 15 residues. Germline CDR1 SGHTA, CDR2 FQGNSA. DNA for the CDR3: TGTGCCAGCAGCCTATCAGGGGTACCTGGAAACACCATATATTTT. Encoded protein: CASSLSGVPGNTIYF.

There are a few counts of this clonotype. The V and J genes are TRBV2 and TRBJ2-2; 9 nucleotides match TRBD1. The length of the CDR3 is 14 residues. After removal of 8 bases from V and 3 bases from J, the junction contained 4 bases not matched to a gene. Germline V lookup: CDR1 SNHLY, CDR2 FYNNEI. CDR3: CASVDRGDTGELFF. In DNA form, the CDR3 reads TGTGCCAGCGTTGACAGGGGGGACACCGGGGAGCTGTTTTTT.

In this sample, this clonotype turned up once. This chain connects TRBV5-1 to TRBJ2-2; D is undetermined. The CDR3 has 14 amino acids. The V and J ends lost 2 bases and 1 base respectively, with 6 bases between them. Germline V gene lookup returns CDR1 SGHRS and CDR2 YFSETQ. The CDR3: CASSFQMNTGELFF. DNA of the CDR3: TGCGCCAGCAGCTTCCAGATGAACACCGGGGAGCTGTTTTTT.

The sample holds a few counts of this clonotype. The rearrangement uses TRBV7-8 and TRBJ2-3, with 10 nucleotides matching TRBD2. From germline, CDR1 is SGHVS and CDR2 FQNEAQ. The CDR3 runs to 15 residues. The V gene end was trimmed by 6 bases and the J gene end by 2 bases; junction bases not matched to a gene: 5. This CDR3 is CASSPTSGDTDTQYF. CDR3 nucleotides: TGTGCCAGCAGTCCAACTAGCGGGGACACAGATACGCAGTATTTT.

This clonotype was counted only a few times. The chain combines TRBV12-3 or TRBV12-4 with TRBJ2-3, with D maybe TRBD2 (5 bases). V lost 4 bases and J 3 bases, leaving 11 bases between the germline ends. There are 14 residues in the CDR3. CDR3 in DNA: TGTGCCAGCAGTTGGACTCCATCGACAGATACGCAGTATTTT. Its protein product is CASSWTPSTDTQYF.

The rearrangement joins TRBV7-3 to TRBJ1-2, with 8 bases lining up with TRBD1. The CDR3 is made up of 16 amino acids. Germline V gene sequence: CDR1 SGHTA, CDR2 FQGTGA. Losses at the gene ends were 4 bases for V and 4 bases for J; bases not matched to a gene: 11. CDR3 coding DNA: TGTGCCAGCAGCTCGCCCGGGACAGGTGATGGCTATGGCTACACCTTC. Protein sequence: CASSSPGTGDGYGYTF.

V usage is TRBV20-1 and J usage is TRBJ1-1; no clear D gene. The CDR3 is 14 amino acids. Germline values: CDR1 DFQATT, CDR2 SNEGSKA (reference sequence). V dropped 3 bases and J dropped 2 bases, with 13 bases sitting between them. CDR3 loop: CSASIPTGNTEAFF. DNA for the CDR3: TGCAGTGCTAGTATTCCCACGGGTAACACTGAAGCTTTCTTT.

In this sample, this clonotype turned up a few times. This chain uses TRBV6-1 with TRBJ1-2; D is ambiguous. Germline CDR1 is MNHNS and CDR2 is SASEGT. This CDR3 has 12 residues. V lost 0 bases and J 8 bases, leaving 7 bases between the germline ends. The DNA of the CDR3 is TGTGCCAGCAGTGAAGCGCCAGGAGGCTACACCTTC. Residues: CASSEAPGGYTF.

This clonotype was recorded many times. V gene TRBV20-1 combines with J gene TRBJ1-5; possible D gene TRBD1, 6 bases. Germline CDR1 reads DFQATT; CDR2 reads SNEGSKA (reference sequence). This CDR3 has 15 residues. Trimming took 0 bases from V and 5 from J, leaving 14 bases between them. The CDR3 DNA sequence: TGCAGTGCTAGAGATCAGGGGAGACCCGATCAGCCCCAGCATTTT. This encodes CSARDQGRPDQPQHF.

V is TRBV4-3 and J is TRBJ2-7; D perhaps matches TRBD1 (6 bases). This CDR3 has 15 amino acids. Germline V gives CDR1 LGHNA, CDR2 YSLEER. V lost 9 bases and J lost 2, with 20 bases in between. CDR3 DNA: TGCGCCAGTCGGGGTTACCTCCAGGGGACCTACGAGCAGTACTTC. Translated: CASRGYLQGTYEQYF.

J is TRBJ2-3 and V is TRBV7-2, with 7 bases fitting TRBD2. CDR3 size: 16 residues. The trim removed 4 bases at V and 2 bases at J, leaving 9 bases unmatched. In germline, CDR1 is SGHTA, CDR2 FQGNSA. The CDR3 nucleotides read TGTGCCAGCAGCTCGGGGGGATTAGCGGTCACAGATACGCAGTATTTT. It codes for CASSSGGLAVTDTQYF.

The CDR3 coding sequence is TGTGCCAGGCAAGAAGCTTTCTTT. The encoded protein is CARQEAFF. This chain uses TRBV4-2 with TRBJ1-1; D is uncertain. The CDR3 totals 8 residues. The germline V gene encodes CDR1 LGHNA and CDR2 YNFKEQ. V gave up 9 bases and J gave up 8 bases, with 4 bases separating them.

J is TRBJ2-3 and V is TRBV29-1; TRBD2 is a possible D gene (5 bases). Germline CDR1 SQVTM, CDR2 ANQGSEA. Trimming cost V 8 bases and J 2 bases, with 14 bases left between them. The CDR3 has 13 amino acids. The CDR3 protein is CSLVRDSTDTQYF. The CDR3 nucleotides read TGCAGCTTGGTGAGGGATTCCACAGATACGCAGTATTTT.

J is TRBJ1-5 and V is TRBV12-3 or TRBV12-4; D ambiguous. The CDR3 is 11 amino acids. The V end was cut by 5 bases, the J end by 4 bases, with 3 bases between. In DNA form, the CDR3 reads TGTGCCAGCAGTAAAAATCAGCCCCAGCATTTT. This encodes CASSKNQPQHF.

This CDR3 is CASSLEVGGATGELFF. For the CDR3, the DNA is TGTGCCAGCAGCTTAGAGGTTGGAGGGGCCACCGGGGAGCTGTTTTTT. This chain links TRBV7-9 with TRBJ2-2, with D perhaps matching TRBD2 (6 bases). The germline V and J ends were trimmed by 1 base and 4 bases, with 13 bases remaining between them. The germline gives CDR1 SEHNR, CDR2 FQNEAQ (reference sequence). The CDR3 is made up of 16 amino acids.

This clonotype has just a few counts. CDR3 in amino acids: CASSSPRPYEQYF. The CDR3 DNA is TGTGCCAGCAGCTCCCCCAGGCCCTACGAGCAGTACTTC. This rearrangement joins TRBV12-3 or TRBV12-4 to TRBJ2-7; the D is unclear. V was clipped by 6 bases and J by 2 bases, with 11 bases between them. This CDR3 is built from 13 residues.

The chain couples TRBV5-1 to TRBJ2-7; TRBD2 is a possible D gene (5 bases). This CDR3 comprises 14 residues. Deletions cut 2 bases from V and 5 bases from J, with 14 bases between. CDR1 SGHRS and CDR2 YFSETQ come from the germline V gene. CDR3 nucleotide sequence: TGCGCCAGCAGCTTAGTTCCGGGGAAGGACGAGCAGTACTTC. Translated: CASSLVPGKDEQYF.